These 15 T cell receptor beta chains originate from one sample sequenced in a study of T cell changes during pregnancy in multiple sclerosis. Sequencing used immunoSEQ multiplex PCR; TCRdb keeps in-frame clones, though not all of them. The repertoire has tens of thousands of clones, approximately 92% of them found once; the top ten carry about 1%. The sample consisted of peripheral blood, taken after pregnancy. Every receptor here comes from a female donor in good health, enrolled as a control in a pregnancy study.

The chain links TRBV27 to TRBJ1-6; no firm D call. Trimming shortened V by 3 bases and J by 0 bases, and 12 bases separated the two germline ends. CDR3 length: 17 amino acids. Germline values: CDR1 MNHEY, CDR2 SMNVEV (reference sequence). CDR3 region: CASSFRTVTSYNSPLHF. The CDR3 coding sequence is TGTGCCAGCAGTTTTCGTACGGTAACCTCCTATAATTCACCCCTCCACTTT.

The J gene is TRBJ2-5, the V gene TRBV9, with TRBD2 as a possible D gene (6 bases). This CDR3 has 15 amino acids. The ends were cut back, 2 bases at V and 2 bases at J, with 13 bases in the middle. Germline loops: CDR1 SGDLS, CDR2 YYNGEE. For the CDR3, the DNA is TGTGCCAGCAGCGTGAGACCTAGCGTTCAAGAGACCCAGTACTTC. This codes for CASSVRPSVQETQYF.

This clone was counted between two and nine times. This chain joins TRBV2 and TRBJ1-6; perhaps TRBD1 as D (6 bases). The CDR3 totals 17 residues. Germline assignment: CDR1 SNHLY and CDR2 FYNNEI. V was shortened by 1 base and J by 3 bases, with 13 bases between the two germline ends. The CDR3 DNA sequence: TGTGCCAGCAGTGAAGTACAGGGTGAGAACTATAATTCACCCCTCCACTTT. Translating gives CASSEVQGENYNSPLHF.

The chain recombines TRBV5-4 with TRBJ2-3; a weak D match, TRBD2 (5 bases). This CDR3 comprises 14 residues. Germline-derived CDR1 and CDR2 are SGHNT and YYREEE (reference sequence). V shed 0 bases and J shed 4 bases, with 9 bases lying between them. The CDR3 sequence is CASSLGKLADTQYF. CDR3 coding DNA: TGTGCCAGCAGCTTGGGTAAACTAGCAGATACGCAGTATTTT.

The rearrangement uses TRBV6-5 and TRBJ2-1; the match to TRBD2 covers 10 bases. CDR3 length: 15 amino acids. CDR1 and CDR2 from the germline V gene are MNHEY and SVGAGI. V shed 6 bases, J shed 2 bases, and the junction held 4 bases outside the gene matches. CDR3 amino acids: CASSLSGGPYNEQFF. CDR3 nucleotides: TGTGCCAGCAGCCTTAGCGGGGGGCCCTACAATGAGCAGTTCTTC.

This clone was seen once. The chain recombines TRBV7-9 with TRBJ1-4; TRBD1 aligns across 9 bases. The J segment lost 5 bases and the V segment lost 1 base, leaving 5 bases of the junction unmatched. Germline CDR1 reads SEHNR; CDR2 reads FQNEAQ (reference sequence). This CDR3 contains 16 residues. The CDR3 coding sequence is TGTGCCAGCAGCTTAGGCGTGGACAGGGGAAATGAAAAACTGTTTTTT. Protein sequence: CASSLGVDRGNEKLFF.

This clone occurred a few times. The genes are TRBV18 and TRBJ2-4; the D gene is possibly TRBD2 (6 bases). The CDR3 loop spans 12 amino acids. Germline loops: CDR1 KGHSH, CDR2 LQKENI. Trimming took 2 bases from V and 8 from J, leaving 7 bases between them. Here the CDR3 reads CASSPGEDIQYF. Here the CDR3 DNA reads TGTGCCAGCTCACCAGGGGAGGACATTCAGTACTTC. The whole variable domain, remainder taken from reference TRBV18 and TRBJ2-4, is NAGVMQNPRHLVRRRGQEARLRCSPMKGHSHVYWYRQLPEEGLKFMVYLQKENIIDESGMPKERFSAEFPKEGPSILRIQQVVRGDSAAYFCASSPGEDIQYFGAGTRLSVL.

The chain uses TRBV19 and TRBJ1-2, with D uncertain. The CDR3 sequence is 14 residues long. V was pared by 6 bases and J by 4 bases, with 15 bases between. Germline CDR1 is LNHDA and CDR2 is SQIVND (reference sequence). CDR3 sequence reads: CASSRGDEGYGYTF. The CDR3 bases are TGTGCCAGTAGCCGGGGTGACGAAGGCTATGGCTACACCTTC.

This clone was seen just once. The chain is built from TRBV28 and TRBJ2-2, with 11 bases identical to TRBD1. V was clipped by 6 bases and J by 6 bases; unmatched bases: 6. The CDR3 is 15 residues long. Germline CDR1 reads MDHEN; CDR2 reads SYDVKM. The CDR3 DNA reads TGTGCCAGCAGAGCTACGGGACAGGGGGCCGGGGAGCTGTTTTTT. This sequence encodes CASRATGQGAGELFF. The full variable domain, rest sourced from reference TRBV28 and TRBJ2-2, is DVKVTQSSRYLVKRTGEKVFLECVQDMDHENMFWYRQDPGLGLRLIYFSYDVKMKEKGDIPEGYSVSREKKERFSLILESASTNQTSMYLCASRATGQGAGELFFGEGSRLTVL.

This clone was counted once. The gene calls are TRBV18 and TRBJ1-6; D perhaps matches TRBD1 (6 bases). V shed 1 base and J shed 2 bases, with 12 bases lying between them. Germline CDR1 KGHSH, CDR2 LQKENI. This CDR3 has 17 amino acids. The CDR3, as DNA: TGTGCCAGCTCACCACAATTACAGGGTACCTATAATTCACCCCTCCACTTT. It translates to CASSPQLQGTYNSPLHF. Complete variable domain (other parts from reference TRBV18 and TRBJ1-6): NAGVMQNPRHLVRRRGQEARLRCSPMKGHSHVYWYRQLPEEGLKFMVYLQKENIIDESGMPKERFSAEFPKEGPSILRIQQVVRGDSAAYFCASSPQLQGTYNSPLHFGNGTRLTVT.

The J gene is TRBJ2-3, the V gene TRBV19; 7 nucleotides align to TRBD2. CDR1 is LNHDA and CDR2 is SQIVND in the germline V gene (reference sequence). The CDR3 extends over 17 amino acids. V gave up 3 bases and J gave up 2 bases; unmatched junction bases: 11. CDR3 protein: CASSIPTSSFPTDTQYF. The CDR3, as DNA: TGTGCCAGTAGTATCCCGACTAGCAGTTTCCCCACAGATACGCAGTATTTT. Based on the CDR3 plus reference TRBV19 and TRBJ2-3, the full variable domain is DGGITQSPKYLFRKEGQNVTLSCEQNLNHDAMYWYRQDPGQGLRLIYYSQIVNDFQKGDIAEGYSVSREKKESFPLTVTSAQKNPTAFYLCASSIPTSSFPTDTQYFGPGTRLTVL.

The chain uses TRBV5-6 and TRBJ1-2, with D perhaps TRBD1 (5 bases). This CDR3 is built from 11 residues. Germline V gene lookup returns CDR1 SGHDT and CDR2 YYEEEE. V was trimmed by 2 bases and J by 13 bases, leaving 12 bases between them. The CDR3 spells CASSFGGVFTF. CDR3 nucleotides: TGTGCCAGCAGCTTCGGGGGGGTGTTCACCTTC.

V is TRBV7-7 and J is TRBJ2-2; 7 bases agree with TRBD1. CDR1 and CDR2 from the germline V gene are SSHAT and FNYEAQ (reference sequence). CDR3 length: 15 residues. The CDR3, as DNA: TGTGCTAGCTCGCAGGGGCTTACAGGGGCCGGGGAGCTGTTTTTT. It translates to CASSQGLTGAGELFF.

The J gene is TRBJ2-2, the V gene TRBV9, with D possibly being TRBD1 (5 bases). The V gene lost 2 bases and the J gene lost 0 bases, with 8 bases spanning the gap. Looked up from germline, CDR1 is SGDLS and CDR2 is YYNGEE. This CDR3 comprises 15 residues. The CDR3 spells CASSVTTANTGELFF. CDR3 in DNA: TGTGCCAGCAGCGTCACGACAGCGAACACCGGGGAGCTGTTTTTT.

The V gene is TRBV2, the J gene TRBJ1-2, with 7 bases aligning to TRBD1. Looked up from germline, CDR1 is SNHLY and CDR2 is FYNNEI. Trimming cost V 7 bases and J 0 bases; bases outside gene matches: 5. The CDR3 loop spans 14 amino acids. CDR3 sequence: CASKGQIPNYGYTF. CDR3 sequence (DNA): TGTGCCAGCAAGGGACAGATCCCTAACTATGGCTACACCTTC. Filled out from reference TRBV2 and TRBJ1-2, the complete variable domain reads EPEVTQTPSHQVTQMGQEVILRCVPISNHLYFYWYRQILGQKVEFLVSFYNNEISEKSEIFDDQFSVERPDGSNFTLKIRSTKLEDSAMYFCASKGQIPNYGYTFGSGTRLTVV.